This TCR beta chain came from a study of OX40 agonist ivuxolimab in advanced cancers. Study-level background: Patients were dosed with the agonistic anti-OX40 (CD134) antibody ivuxolimab. Study-wide points: CD8+ T cells averaged more expanded clones than CD4+.

Concerning this clone: Its antigen is as yet unknown.

TCRdb's copy holds only in-frame clones and misses some; the assay was immunoSEQ multiplex PCR. The sample carries some 98,000 clones, roughly 84% recorded once. V was clipped by 8 bases and J by 3 bases, with 11 bases between them. Germline values: CDR1 MNHEY, CDR2 SVGAGI. The CDR3 consists of 14 residues. The clonotype originates from an adult with an advanced solid tumor such as melanoma, head and neck, liver or kidney cancer. Sequenced material: CD4+ or CD8+ T cells sorted from blood, taken in a trial of the OX40 agonist ivuxolimab. The V and J genes are TRBV6-5 and TRBJ1-6; no definite D call. Written as DNA, the CDR3 is TGTGCCAGCGGCTCGATGGGCTATAATTCACCCCTCCACTTT. Translation gives CASGSMGYNSPLHF.